This T cell receptor (beta chain) came from a study of T-cell memory formation after mild COVID-19. Study background: TCR clusters showed largely donor specificity. Findings of the study overall: Clones shrinking from day 15 to 85 showed even CD4/CD8 mixes; later expanders tilted CD4+.

V trimming: 4 bases; J trimming: 6 bases; junction bases outside the gene matches: 9. This CDR3 is 14 amino acids long. Looked up from germline, CDR1 is DFQATT and CDR2 is SNEGSKA (reference sequence). Constant-segment-primed 5'RACE gave TCR alpha and TCR beta cDNA libraries with sample barcodes and UMIs. TCRdb re-derived calls from the 5' RACE reads in MiXCR, one entry per CDR3 protein. The sample has roughly 380,000 distinct CDR3 sequences; 25% to 30% are singletons. A remark on this clonotype: The antigen remains undetermined.

This clonotype was sampled from an adult woman who had mild COVID-19 (a few samples of this study predate the infection). Cell type and time point are not known. The sequencing input was PBMCs or a T cell subset sorted from them (not recorded which). This rearrangement joins TRBV20-1 to TRBJ1-5; 7 bases match TRBD1. The DNA for the CDR3 is TGCAGTGCTAAGGGAGGGGGCGACATTCAGCCCCAGCATTTT. As protein: CSAKGGGDIQPQHF.